The TCR beta chain described here comes from a study of technical replicates of blood from a few donors. From germline, CDR1 is LGHNA and CDR2 YNFKEQ. The CDR3 has 16 amino acids. Germline trimming cut 1 base from V and 1 base from J; bases unmatched to any gene: 4. Measured with immunoSEQ multiplex PCR; TCRdb has only the in-frame clones, and not every one. The sample consists of roughly 56,000 clones, approximately 87% of them appearing once. The gene calls are TRBV4-2 and TRBJ1-2, with 9 bases matching TRBD1. The origin of this receptor is a human donor in good health. Some clones in this sample may be carry-over from other donors' samples. Sequenced input: PBMCs. CDR3 sequence reads: CASSQGTGEDNYGYTF. The CDR3 DNA reads TGTGCCAGCAGCCAAGGGACAGGGGAGGATAACTATGGCTACACCTTC.